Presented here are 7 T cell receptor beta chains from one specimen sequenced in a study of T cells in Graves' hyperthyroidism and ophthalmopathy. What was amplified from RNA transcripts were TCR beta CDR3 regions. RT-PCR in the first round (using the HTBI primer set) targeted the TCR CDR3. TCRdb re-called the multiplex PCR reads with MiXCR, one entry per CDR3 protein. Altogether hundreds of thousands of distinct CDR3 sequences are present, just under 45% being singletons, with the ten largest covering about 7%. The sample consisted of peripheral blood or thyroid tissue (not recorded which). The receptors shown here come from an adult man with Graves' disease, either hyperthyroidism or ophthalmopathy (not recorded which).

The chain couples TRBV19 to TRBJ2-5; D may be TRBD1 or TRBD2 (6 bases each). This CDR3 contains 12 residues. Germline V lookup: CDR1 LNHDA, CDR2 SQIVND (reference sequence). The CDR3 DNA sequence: TGTGCTAGGGGGGAGTACCAAGAGACCCAGTACTTC. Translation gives CARGEYQETQYF.

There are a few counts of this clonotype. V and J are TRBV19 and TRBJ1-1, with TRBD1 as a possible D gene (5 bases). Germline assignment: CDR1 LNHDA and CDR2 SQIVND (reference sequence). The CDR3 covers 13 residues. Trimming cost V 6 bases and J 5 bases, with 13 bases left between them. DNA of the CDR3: TGTGCCAGTAGAGGACACGTAGGAACTGAAGCTTTCTTT. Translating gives CASRGHVGTEAFF.

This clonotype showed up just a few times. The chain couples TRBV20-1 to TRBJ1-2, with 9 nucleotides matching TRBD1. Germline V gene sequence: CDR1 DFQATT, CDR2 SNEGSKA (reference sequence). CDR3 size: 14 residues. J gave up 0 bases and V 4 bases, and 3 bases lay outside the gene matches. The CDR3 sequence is CSATRDRANYGYTF. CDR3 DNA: TGCAGTGCTACCCGGGACAGGGCTAACTATGGCTACACCTTC.

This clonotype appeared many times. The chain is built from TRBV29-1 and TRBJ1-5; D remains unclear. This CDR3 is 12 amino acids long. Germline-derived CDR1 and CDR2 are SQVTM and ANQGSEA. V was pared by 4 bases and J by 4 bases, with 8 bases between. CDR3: CSVGTANQPQHF. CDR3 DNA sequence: TGCAGCGTTGGGACTGCTAATCAGCCCCAGCATTTT.

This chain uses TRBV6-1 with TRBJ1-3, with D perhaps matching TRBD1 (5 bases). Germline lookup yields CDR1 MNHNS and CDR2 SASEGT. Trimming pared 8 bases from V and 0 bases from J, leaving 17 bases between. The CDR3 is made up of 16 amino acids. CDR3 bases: TGTGCCAGCCGGACCGCGGGGGAGATCTCTGGAAACACCATATATTTT. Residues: CASRTAGEISGNTIYF.

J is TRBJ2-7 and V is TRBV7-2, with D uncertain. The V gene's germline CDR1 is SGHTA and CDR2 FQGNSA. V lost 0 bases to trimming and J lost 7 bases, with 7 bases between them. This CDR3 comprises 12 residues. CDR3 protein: CASSLAGIEQYF. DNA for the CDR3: TGTGCCAGCAGCTTAGCGGGAATTGAGCAGTACTTC.

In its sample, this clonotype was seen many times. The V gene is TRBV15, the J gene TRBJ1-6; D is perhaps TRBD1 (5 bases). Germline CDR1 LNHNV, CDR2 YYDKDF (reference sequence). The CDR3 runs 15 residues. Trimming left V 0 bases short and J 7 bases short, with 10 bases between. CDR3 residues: CATSRERDSNSPLHF. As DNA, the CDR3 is TGTGCCACCAGCAGAGAGAGAGACAGCAATTCACCCCTCCACTTT.